The TCR beta chain described here comes from a study of T cells in Graves' hyperthyroidism and ophthalmopathy. RNA transcripts provided the source from which TCR beta CDR3 regions were amplified. The HTBI primer set was used in a first-round RT-PCR of the TCR CDR3. One entry per CDR3 protein, called by TCRdb with MiXCR from the multiplex PCR reads. The top ten hold approximately 7.2% of the sample, which has about 640,000 distinct CDR3 sequences, roughly 45% seen once. This CDR3 is 14 amino acids long. The germline gives CDR1 SNHLY, CDR2 FYNNEI. V was shortened by 7 bases and J by 3 bases, with 13 bases between the two germline ends. This clonotype has ten or more counts. Its target is unknown. Study results and caveats: The model foresaw ophthalmopathy a median 6.5 months prior to onset.

This sequence originates from an adult man with Graves' disease, either hyperthyroidism or ophthalmopathy (not recorded which). Sequences were obtained from peripheral blood or thyroid tissue (not recorded which). The V gene is TRBV2, the J gene TRBJ1-5; D uncertain. CDR3 protein: CASTQSWSNQPQHF. Written as DNA, the CDR3 is TGTGCCAGCACCCAAAGCTGGTCCAATCAGCCCCAGCATTTT.